This TCR beta chain emerged from a study of T-cell reconstitution after alpha-beta-depleted transplantation in children. With V trimmed by 4 bases and J by 2 bases, 1 base remained unmatched. Looked up from germline, CDR1 is DFQATT and CDR2 is SNEGSKA (reference sequence). The CDR3 has 12 residues. Preparation of the TCRbeta library involved a method that used unique molecular identifiers. TCRdb analysed the PCR reads with MiXCR anew, one entry per CDR3 protein. The sample records about 980,000 distinct CDR3 sequences, under 30% being singletons. The sequence was collected from a boy under three years old who had a stem cell transplant for SCID, so the T cells may come from the graft donor. The sample here was PBMCs, mostly from graft donor cells, taken 360 days after TCRalphabeta/CD19-depleted stem cell transplant. V gene TRBV20-1 combines with J gene TRBJ1-2; 7 nucleotides line up with TRBD1. In DNA form, the CDR3 reads TGCAGTGCTAAACAGGGGAACTATGGCTACACCTTC. Translation gives CSAKQGNYGYTF.